The clone carrying this T cell receptor (beta chain) was detected only a few times. Whole blood that had not been fractionated was the source of extracted total RNA. This sample is part of a study of human T cells and chemical hapten exposure. CDR1 and CDR2 from the germline V gene are SGHTA and FQGNSA. This CDR3 comprises 13 residues. V was trimmed by 2 bases and J by 4 bases, leaving 7 bases between them. TCRdb reprocessed the 5' RACE reads with MiXCR, giving one entry per CDR3 protein. The table lists more than 60,000 distinct CDR3 sequences, around 15% of them singletons, with under 7.5% in the top ten.

V usage is TRBV7-2 and J usage is TRBJ2-3; D not resolved. The TCR was taken from a female donor in good health. CDR3 coding DNA: TGTGCCAGCAGCTTATCCTATTCAGATACGCAGTATTTT. It is translated as CASSLSYSDTQYF.